These 15 T cell receptor beta chains share one sample of origin, sequenced in a study of response to subunit inactivated influenza vaccine (dated by TCRdb to the late 2010s). Receptors were amplified or captured by RT-PCR. TCRdb lists the instrument as Illumina HiSeq 2500. TCRdb reworked the public reads: Q25 trimming with fastp, MiXCR clone assembly, productive beta chains retained. Each entry merges the rows of one CDR3 protein and shows their most common DNA and genes. Recorded for this sample are roughly 760,000 distinct CDR3 sequences; 21% of them occurred a single time. Approximately 10% of the sample rests with the top ten. The sequenced sample was PBMCs from blood, obtained roughly 5 days after vaccination. These receptors were collected from a man aged 45-65 years who received an inactivated influenza vaccine. Donor details come from another sample of the same person, matched by shared clones.

In its sample, this clonotype was seen a few times. The V and J genes are TRBV5-8 and TRBJ1-6; no clear D gene. CDR3 length equals 15 residues. CDR1 and CDR2 (germline): SGHTS, YDEGEE. V lost 1 base and J lost 14, with 19 bases in between. CDR3 sequence reads: CASSLMVDSSGTLHF. Written as DNA, the CDR3 is TGTGCCAGCAGCTTGATGGTGGATTCCTCAGGCACCCTCCACTTT.

The V gene is TRBV12-3 or TRBV12-4, the J gene TRBJ1-4; 10 nucleotides align to TRBD1. J was trimmed by 4 bases and V by 10 bases; bases with no gene match: 3. The CDR3 covers 13 residues. CDR3 coding DNA: TGTGCCACCAGGACAGGGGGTAATGAAAAACTGTTTTTT. This sequence encodes CATRTGGNEKLFF.

In its sample, this clonotype was seen a few times. The chain recombines TRBV6-5 with TRBJ2-2, with 7 positions matching TRBD2. Germline V lookup: CDR1 MNHEY, CDR2 SVGAGI. The CDR3 is made up of 15 amino acids. V trimming: 4 bases; J trimming: 5 bases; junction bases outside the gene matches: 7. The CDR3 sequence: CASSWGSAGTGELFF. For the CDR3, the DNA is TGTGCCAGCAGTTGGGGATCAGCGGGAACCGGGGAGCTGTTTTTT.

The chain uses TRBV24-1 and TRBJ2-3, with 10 positions matching TRBD1. This CDR3 has 12 residues. After removal of 9 bases from V and 4 bases from J, the junction contained 0 bases not matched to a gene. Germline values: CDR1 KGHDR, CDR2 SFDVKD. CDR3 DNA: TGTGCCACCGGACAGGGGGCAGATACGCAGTATTTT. It is translated as CATGQGADTQYF.

This clonotype has only a few counts. The chain recombines TRBV11-2 with TRBJ2-1; TRBD2 matches at 7 bases. The CDR3 consists of 17 residues. Germline CDR1 is SGHAT and CDR2 is FQNNGV. Unmatched junction bases numbered 12, after V lost 3 bases and J lost 4 bases. CDR3 protein: CASSFTRGLADYNEQFF. The CDR3 coding sequence is TGTGCCAGCAGCTTCACCCGGGGCCTAGCGGATTACAATGAGCAGTTCTTC.

This chain uses TRBV9 with TRBJ2-7, with a weak D call TRBD1 (6 bases). Per germline, CDR1 SGDLS and CDR2 YYNGEE. This CDR3 spans 13 amino acids. The V end lost 2 bases, the J end lost 6 bases, and 12 bases lay between the germline ends. CDR3 coding DNA: TGTGCCAGCAGCGTGACCCAGGGGTCCGAGCAGTACTTC. This translates into CASSVTQGSEQYF.

V is TRBV6-4 and J is TRBJ2-7, with a weak D call TRBD2 (6 bases). Per the germline V gene, CDR1 is MRHNA and CDR2 is SNTAGT. This CDR3 region has 14 residues. V gave up 7 bases and J gave up 2 bases, with 15 bases separating them. CDR3 sequence: CASMTPGVPYEQYF. CDR3 DNA sequence: TGTGCCAGCATGACGCCGGGAGTTCCCTACGAGCAGTACTTC.

V usage is TRBV25-1 and J usage is TRBJ2-5, with D perhaps matching TRBD2 (5 bases). Trimming stripped 2 bases from V and 6 bases from J, with 13 bases between. The CDR3 is 14 amino acids. The germline V gene has CDR1 MGHDK and CDR2 SYGVNS. The CDR3 DNA reads as TGTGCCAGCAGTGAACCTCGGGGTGGTAAGACCCAGTACTTC. This gives the protein CASSEPRGGKTQYF.

To note about this clonotype: Mismatch with germline at one junction end may stem from a read error. The chain combines TRBV7-2 with TRBJ2-6, with D perhaps TRBD2 (7 bases). This CDR3 is built from 16 residues. Germline-derived CDR1 and CDR2 are SGHTA and FQGNSA. The CDR3 DNA reads TGTGCCATCAGCCAAATAGGGGGGGCGCTAGCCAACGTCCTGACTTTC. Its protein is CAISQIGGALANVLTF.

The chain uses TRBV20-1 and TRBJ2-7, with 7 bases matching TRBD2. Germline V gives CDR1 DFQATT, CDR2 SNEGSKA (reference sequence). The CDR3 runs to 16 residues. The V gene end was trimmed by 0 bases and the J gene end by 4 bases; junction bases not matched to a gene: 12. The CDR3 reads CSARDLGGGESYEQYF. The CDR3 nucleotides are TGCAGTGCTAGAGATCTTGGGGGAGGGGAATCTTACGAGCAGTACTTC.

The V and J genes are TRBV20-1 and TRBJ1-4; 10 nucleotides agree with TRBD1. Per germline, CDR1 DFQATT and CDR2 SNEGSKA (reference sequence). Losses at the gene ends were 4 bases for V and 7 bases for J; bases not matched to a gene: 12. This CDR3 is 16 amino acids long. The CDR3 region is CSATIKTGQGIEKLFF. CDR3 DNA: TGCAGTGCTACCATCAAAACGGGACAGGGGATTGAAAAACTGTTTTTT.

This clonotype appeared a few times. The chain joins TRBV29-1 to TRBJ2-7, with 9 bases aligning to TRBD2. V shed 0 bases and J 1 base; nucleotides not matched to a gene: 4. This CDR3 region has 15 residues. Germline assignment: CDR1 SQVTM and CDR2 ANQGSEA. The CDR3 DNA is TGCAGCGTTGAAGAGGCGCTAGCGGGATCCTACGAGCAGTACTTC. Translating gives CSVEEALAGSYEQYF.

The chain is built from TRBV28 and TRBJ2-3, with D tentatively TRBD1 or TRBD2 (5 bases each). CDR3 length equals 15 residues. CDR1 and CDR2 from the germline V gene are MDHEN and SYDVKM. V shed 3 bases and J shed 4 bases, with 14 bases lying between them. The CDR3 here is CASSFRGVRSDTQYF. The DNA of the CDR3 is TGTGCCAGCAGTTTTCGAGGGGTTAGATCAGATACGCAGTATTTT.

Only a few counts were recorded for this clonotype. V gene TRBV3-1 combines with J gene TRBJ2-1; 13 nucleotides line up with TRBD2. Germline assignment: CDR1 LGHDT and CDR2 YNNKEL (reference sequence). The CDR3 contains 15 residues. J was trimmed by 9 bases and V by 3 bases; bases with no gene match: 5. The CDR3 DNA sequence: TGTGCCAGCAGCCAGCCCGGACTAGCGGGAGTTGAGCAGTTCTTC. Its translation: CASSQPGLAGVEQFF.

The CDR3 region is CSVSRTTGELFF. In nucleotides, the CDR3 is TGCAGCGTTTCGAGGACGACCGGGGAGCTGTTTTTT. The V call is TRBV29-1, the J call TRBJ2-2, with no clear D. From germline, CDR1 is SQVTM and CDR2 ANQGSEA. The V end was cut by 5 bases, the J end by 5 bases, with 9 bases between. The CDR3 length is 12 residues.